This T cell receptor beta chain was sequenced in a study of cytomegalovirus exposure and HLA in healthy donors. Broader study findings: Cytomegalovirus status was reportedly diagnosed by the classifier with high specificity and sensitivity.

The CDR3 has 12 amino acids. Germline V gene lookup returns CDR1 LNHDA and CDR2 SQIVND (reference sequence). Trimming shortened V by 0 bases and J by 7 bases, and 3 bases separated the two germline ends. In regard to this clone: Its antigen is currently unknown.

PCR amplification relied on 60 Vbeta primers (plus 13 Jbeta primers). Sequenced by immunoSEQ multiplex PCR; TCRdb stores in-frame clones only, minus some. Of over 200,000 clones in the sample, approximately 84% were seen once. J is TRBJ1-4 and V is TRBV19; D is ambiguous. Input material: PBMCs. This clonotype originated in a woman in her thirties or forties in good health and CMV-seronegative. The CDR3 spells CASSIESEKLFF. The CDR3 bases are TGTGCCAGTAGTATAGAGAGTGAAAAACTGTTTTTT.